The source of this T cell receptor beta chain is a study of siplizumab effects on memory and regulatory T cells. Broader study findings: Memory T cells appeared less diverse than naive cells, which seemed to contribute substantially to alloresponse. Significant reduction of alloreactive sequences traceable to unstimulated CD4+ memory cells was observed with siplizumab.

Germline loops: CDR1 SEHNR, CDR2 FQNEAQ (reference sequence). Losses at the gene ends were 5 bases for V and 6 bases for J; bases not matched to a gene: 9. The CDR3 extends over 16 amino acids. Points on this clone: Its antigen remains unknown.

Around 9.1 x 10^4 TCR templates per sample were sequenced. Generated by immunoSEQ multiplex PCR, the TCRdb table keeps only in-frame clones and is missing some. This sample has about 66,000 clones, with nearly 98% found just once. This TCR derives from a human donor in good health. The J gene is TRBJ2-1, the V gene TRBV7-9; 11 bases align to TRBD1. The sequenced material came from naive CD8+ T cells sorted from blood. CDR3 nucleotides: TGTGCCAGCAGCCCGAAAGGGACAGGGGGAGGCAATGAGCAGTTCTTC. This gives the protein CASSPKGTGGGNEQFF.